The text below deals with one T cell receptor (beta chain). Its antigen is as yet unknown. This sample stems from a study of a mutant IDH1 vaccine in newly diagnosed glioma. The overall study: Former treatment meant radiotherapy, temozolomide, or both; the majority had gotten both.

Time point in this sample: baseline, week 1 (first vaccination visit). Regarding treatment: pre-vaccination baseline after standard-of-care therapy. Astrocytomas found in donors were new, WHO grade 3 or 4, IDH1-mutant and ATRX-lost. Study outcomes and limitations: Top peripheral T cell clonotype shifts appeared unrelated to pseudoprogression.

TCRdb's copy holds only in-frame clones and misses some; the assay was immunoSEQ multiplex PCR. The table shows about 34,000 clones, with over 60% occurring only once. V lost 5 bases, J lost 0 bases, and 3 bases stayed unmatched. CDR3 size: 15 residues. Germline V CDR1 and CDR2: MNHEY, SMNVEV (reference sequence). The receptor was isolated from a man aged 50 to 59 with glioma. Some clones in this sample may be carry-over from other donors' samples. The rearrangement uses TRBV27 and TRBJ1-4, with 7 bases matching TRBD1. Source: peripheral blood mononuclear cells (PBMCs), taken from a glioma patient treated with radiotherapy, temozolomide or both. CDR3 sequence reads: CASSPGQATNEKLFF. CDR3 coding DNA: TGTGCCAGCAGTCCCGGACAGGCAACTAATGAAAAACTGTTTTTT.